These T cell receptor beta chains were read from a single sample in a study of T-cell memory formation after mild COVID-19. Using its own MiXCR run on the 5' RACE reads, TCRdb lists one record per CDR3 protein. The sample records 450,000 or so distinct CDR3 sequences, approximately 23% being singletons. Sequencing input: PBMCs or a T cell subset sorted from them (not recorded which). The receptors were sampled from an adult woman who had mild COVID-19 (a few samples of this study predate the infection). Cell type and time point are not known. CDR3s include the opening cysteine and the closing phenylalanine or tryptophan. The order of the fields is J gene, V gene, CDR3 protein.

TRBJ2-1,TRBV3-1,CASSQVPKGGYNEQFF
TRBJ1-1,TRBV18,CASSPARGDTEAFF
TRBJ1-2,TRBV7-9,CASSSGWPGRYGYTF
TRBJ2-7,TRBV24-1,CATSDTRGTSAYEQYF
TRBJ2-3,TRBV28,CASQGGSNTDTQYF
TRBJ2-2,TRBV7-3,CASSLVADRLTGELFF
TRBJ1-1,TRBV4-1,CASSLHRGQAYTEAFF
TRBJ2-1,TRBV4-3,CASSQDLPAGGPGNEQFF
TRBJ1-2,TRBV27,CASSWGMEYGYTF
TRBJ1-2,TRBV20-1,CSARPTVDYGYTF
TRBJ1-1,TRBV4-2,CASSNGQLNTEAFF
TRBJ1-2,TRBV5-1,CASSITGAGGYTF
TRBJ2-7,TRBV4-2,CASSQDYGSSYEQYF
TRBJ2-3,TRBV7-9,CASSVTGVTDTQYF
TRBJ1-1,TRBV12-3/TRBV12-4,CASSSRGEGPNTEAFF
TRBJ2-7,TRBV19,CASSITTGRDEQYF
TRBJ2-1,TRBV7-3,CASSPEKGGSYNEQFF
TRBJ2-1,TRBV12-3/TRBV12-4,CASSFGSRDRRYNEQFF
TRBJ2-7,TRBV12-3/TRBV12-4,CASSLRDNYEQYF
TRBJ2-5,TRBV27,CASSLLAGAETQYF
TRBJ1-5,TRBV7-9,CASSLATGNQPQHF
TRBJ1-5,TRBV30,CAWSLGTGRPQHF
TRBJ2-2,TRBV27,CASTRTVNTGELFF
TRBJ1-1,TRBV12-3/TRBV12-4,CASSSLWAGNTEAFF
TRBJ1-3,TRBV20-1,CSARENPGNTIYF
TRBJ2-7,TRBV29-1,CSAREGAYEQYF
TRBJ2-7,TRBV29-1,CSVVDRGSSYEQYF
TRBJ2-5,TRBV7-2,CASARPGPQETQYF
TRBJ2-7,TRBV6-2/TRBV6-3,CASSYIGGGGEYEQYF
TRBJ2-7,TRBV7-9,CASSSDRGQVAEQYF
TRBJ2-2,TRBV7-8,CASSLAKPTTGELFF
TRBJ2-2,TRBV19,CASSIEVDSTGELFF
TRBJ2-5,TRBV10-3,CAISDGAGGKETQYF
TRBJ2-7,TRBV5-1,CASSVGALEQYF
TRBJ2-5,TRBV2,CASSEDGTSTKTQYF
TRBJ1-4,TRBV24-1,CATSQGQARNEKLFF
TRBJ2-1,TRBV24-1,CATSLMGNEQFF
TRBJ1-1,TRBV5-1,CASSLESAGTEAFF
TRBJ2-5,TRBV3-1,CASSPFGGETQYF
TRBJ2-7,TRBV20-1,CSALTGAKPYEQYF
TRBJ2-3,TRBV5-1,CASSSTRDTQYF
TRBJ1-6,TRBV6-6,CASSPPLHF
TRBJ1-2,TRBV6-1,CASVVWAGYGYTF
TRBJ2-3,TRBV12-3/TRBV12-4,CASSSRTENTDTQYF
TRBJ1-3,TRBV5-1,CASSPSPGRNSGNTIYF
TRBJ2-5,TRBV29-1,CSVELAGFQETQYF
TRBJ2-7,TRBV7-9,CASSVESYEQYF
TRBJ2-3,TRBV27,CASTQTGWTDTQYF
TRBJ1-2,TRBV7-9,CASSSEDSPNYGYTF
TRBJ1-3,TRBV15,CATSRDMTVGNTIYF
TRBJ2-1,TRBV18,CASSGQGVYNEQFF
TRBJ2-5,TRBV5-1,CASSLAPAGVQETQYF